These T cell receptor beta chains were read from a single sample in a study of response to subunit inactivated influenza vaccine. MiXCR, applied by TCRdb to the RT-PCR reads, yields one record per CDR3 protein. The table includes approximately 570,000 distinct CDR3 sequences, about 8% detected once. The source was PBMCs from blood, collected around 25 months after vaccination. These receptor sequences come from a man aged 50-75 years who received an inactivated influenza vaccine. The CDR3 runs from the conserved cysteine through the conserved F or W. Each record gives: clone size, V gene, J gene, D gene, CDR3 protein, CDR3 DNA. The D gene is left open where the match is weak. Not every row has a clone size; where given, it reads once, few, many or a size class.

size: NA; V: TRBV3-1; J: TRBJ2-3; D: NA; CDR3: CASSQDRTVRETDTQYF; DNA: TGTGCCAGCAGCCAAGATAGGACCGTGAGAGAAACAGATACGCAGTATTTT
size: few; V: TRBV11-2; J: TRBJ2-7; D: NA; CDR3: CASSLVTREQYF; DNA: TGTGCCAGCAGCTTAGTAACCCGCGAGCAGTACTTC
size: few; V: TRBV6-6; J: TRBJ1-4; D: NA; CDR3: CASRGDEKLFF; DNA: TGTGCCAGCAGGGGGGATGAAAAACTGTTTTTT
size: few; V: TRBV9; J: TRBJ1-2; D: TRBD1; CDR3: CASSVGGQGEEGYTF; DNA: TGTGCCAGCAGCGTAGGGGGACAGGGAGAGGAGGGCTACACCTTC
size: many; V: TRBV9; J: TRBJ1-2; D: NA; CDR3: CASTTGTGNYGYTF; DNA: TGTGCCAGCACGACCGGGACGGGCAACTATGGCTACACCTTC
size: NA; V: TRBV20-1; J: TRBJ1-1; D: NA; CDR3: CSARVPKGNTEAFF; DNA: TGCAGTGCTAGAGTCCCCAAGGGGAACACTGAAGCTTTCTTT
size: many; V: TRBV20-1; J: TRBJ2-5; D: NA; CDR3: CSASLVGRTETQYF; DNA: TGCAGTGCTTCTCTAGTGGGACGGACAGAGACCCAGTACTTC
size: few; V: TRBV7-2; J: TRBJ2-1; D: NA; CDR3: CASSLSPLASNEQFF; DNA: TGTGCCAGCAGCTTAAGCCCGCTAGCGAGCAATGAGCAGTTCTTC
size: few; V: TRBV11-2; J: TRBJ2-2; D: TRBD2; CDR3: CASSRSGRGRTGELFF; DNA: TGTGCCAGCAGCAGAAGCGGGAGGGGGAGGACCGGGGAGCTGTTTTTT
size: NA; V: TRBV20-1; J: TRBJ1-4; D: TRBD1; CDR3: CSATGQGALNEKLFF; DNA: TGCAGTGCTACCGGACAGGGGGCGTTAAATGAAAAACTGTTTTTT
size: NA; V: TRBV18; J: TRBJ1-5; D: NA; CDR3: CASSPQVSSNQPQHF; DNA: TGTGCCAGCTCACCACAGGTGTCTAGCAATCAGCCCCAGCATTTT
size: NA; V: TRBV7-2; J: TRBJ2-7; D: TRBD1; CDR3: CASSSDSGQGIDEQYF; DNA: TGTGCCAGCAGCTCAGACTCAGGACAGGGGATCGACGAGCAGTACTTC
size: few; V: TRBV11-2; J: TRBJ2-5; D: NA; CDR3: CASSFSQPQYQETQYF; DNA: TGTGCCAGCAGCTTTTCACAGCCTCAGTACCAAGAGACCCAGTACTTC
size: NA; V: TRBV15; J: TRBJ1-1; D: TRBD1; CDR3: CATSRPGQGNTEAFF; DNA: TGTGCCACCAGCAGACCGGGACAGGGGAACACTGAAGCTTTCTTT
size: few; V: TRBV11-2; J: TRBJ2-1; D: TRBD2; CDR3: CASSLDIGSGKSEQFF; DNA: TGTGCCAGCAGCTTAGATATTGGTAGCGGGAAAAGTGAGCAGTTCTTC
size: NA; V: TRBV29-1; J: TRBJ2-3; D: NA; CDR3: CSVTPGTDTQYF; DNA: TGCAGCGTTACTCCGGGAACAGATACGCAGTATTTT
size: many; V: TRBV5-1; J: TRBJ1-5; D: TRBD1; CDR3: CASSAGTGTNQPQHF; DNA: TGCGCCAGCAGCGCCGGGACAGGGACGAATCAGCCCCAGCATTTT
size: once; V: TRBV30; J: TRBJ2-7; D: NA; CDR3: CAWSVSRTSYEQYF; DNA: TGTGCCTGGAGTGTAAGCCGGACCTCCTACGAGCAGTACTTC
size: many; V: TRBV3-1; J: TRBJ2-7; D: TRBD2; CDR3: CASSQEFSSGRVYEQYF; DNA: TGTGCCAGCAGCCAAGAGTTCTCTAGCGGGAGAGTGTACGAGCAGTACTTC
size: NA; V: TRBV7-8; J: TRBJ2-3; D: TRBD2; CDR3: CASSLASGAGLDTQYF; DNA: TGTGCCAGCAGCTTAGCGAGTGGAGCGGGGTTGGATACGCAGTATTTT
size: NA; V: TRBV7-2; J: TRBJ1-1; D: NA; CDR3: CASNRAGVNTEAFF; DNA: TGTGCCAGCAACAGGGCAGGGGTGAACACTGAAGCTTTCTTT
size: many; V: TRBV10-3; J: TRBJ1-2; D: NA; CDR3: CAISTGRVNDGYTF; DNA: TGTGCCATCAGCACAGGGAGAGTGAATGATGGCTACACCTTC
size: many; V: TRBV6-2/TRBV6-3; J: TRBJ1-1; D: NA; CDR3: CASSYSIGVGTEAFF; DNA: TGTGCCAGCAGTTACTCGATCGGGGTAGGCACTGAAGCTTTCTTT
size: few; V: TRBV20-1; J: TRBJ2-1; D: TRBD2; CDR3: CSARDLSRAGETYNEQFF; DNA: TGCAGTGCTAGAGATTTAAGTAGAGCGGGGGAGACCTACAATGAGCAGTTCTTC
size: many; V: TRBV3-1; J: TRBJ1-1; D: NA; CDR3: CASSRTDIRGTEAFF; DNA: TGTGCCAGCAGCCGGACTGACATCCGGGGCACTGAAGCTTTCTTT
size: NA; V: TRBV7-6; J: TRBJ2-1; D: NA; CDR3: CASSLSPNNEQFF; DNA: TGTGCCAGCAGCTTATCGCCCAACAATGAGCAGTTCTTC
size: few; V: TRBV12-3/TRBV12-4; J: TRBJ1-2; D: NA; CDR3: CASFGREHGYTF; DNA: TGTGCCAGCTTTGGCCGGGAACATGGCTACACCTTC
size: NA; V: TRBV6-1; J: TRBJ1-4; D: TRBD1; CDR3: CASSQQGGRNEKLFF; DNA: TGTGCCAGCAGCCAACAGGGGGGTCGTAATGAAAAACTGTTTTTT